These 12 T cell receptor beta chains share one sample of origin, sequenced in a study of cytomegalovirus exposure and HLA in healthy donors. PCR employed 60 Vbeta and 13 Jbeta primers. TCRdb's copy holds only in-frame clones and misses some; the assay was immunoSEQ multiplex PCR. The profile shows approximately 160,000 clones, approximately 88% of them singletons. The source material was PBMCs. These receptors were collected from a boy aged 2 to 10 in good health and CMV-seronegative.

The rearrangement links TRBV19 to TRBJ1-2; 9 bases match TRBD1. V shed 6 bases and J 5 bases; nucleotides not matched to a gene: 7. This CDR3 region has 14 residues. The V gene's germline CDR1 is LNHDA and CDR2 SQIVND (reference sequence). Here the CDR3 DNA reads TGTGCCAGTAGACCGGGACAGGGATTTTATGGCTACACCTTC. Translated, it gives CASRPGQGFYGYTF.

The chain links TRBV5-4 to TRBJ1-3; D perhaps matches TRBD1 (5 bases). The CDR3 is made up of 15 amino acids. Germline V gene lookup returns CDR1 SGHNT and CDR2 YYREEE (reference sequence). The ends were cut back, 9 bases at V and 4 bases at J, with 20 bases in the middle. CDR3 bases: TGTGCCACCATCTCCCGGGGGGGAACCGGAAACACCATATATTTT. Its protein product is CATISRGGTGNTIYF.

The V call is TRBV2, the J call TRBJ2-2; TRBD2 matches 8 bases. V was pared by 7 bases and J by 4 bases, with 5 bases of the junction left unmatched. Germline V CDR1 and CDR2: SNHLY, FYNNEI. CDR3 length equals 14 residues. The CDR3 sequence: CASKVAGFTGELFF. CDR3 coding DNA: TGTGCCAGCAAGGTAGCGGGGTTCACCGGGGAGCTGTTTTTT.

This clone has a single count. CDR3 sequence reads: CASGHRGQGYGYTF. CDR3 in DNA: TGTGCTAGTGGTCACAGGGGGCAAGGCTATGGCTACACCTTC. The chain links TRBV12-5 to TRBJ1-2; 9 nucleotides agree with TRBD1. The trim removed 5 bases at V and 4 bases at J, leaving 5 bases unmatched. The germline CDR1 and CDR2 sequences are LGHNT and FRNRAP. The CDR3 spans 14 residues.

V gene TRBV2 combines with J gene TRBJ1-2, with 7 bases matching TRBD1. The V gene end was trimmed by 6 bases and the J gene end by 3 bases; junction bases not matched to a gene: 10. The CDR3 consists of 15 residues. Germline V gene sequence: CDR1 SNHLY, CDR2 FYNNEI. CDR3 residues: CASRPGTVRHYGYTF. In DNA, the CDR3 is TGTGCCAGCAGGCCCGGGACAGTTCGGCACTATGGCTACACCTTC.

The CDR3 nucleotides are TGTGCCAGCAGCGTAGCCGGGGGACATACGCAGTATTTT. Its protein product is CASSVAGGHTQYF. J is TRBJ2-3 and V is TRBV9; possibly TRBD2 for D (6 bases). The CDR3 length is 13 residues. V lost 0 bases and J lost 7, with 9 bases in between. Germline V gives CDR1 SGDLS, CDR2 YYNGEE.

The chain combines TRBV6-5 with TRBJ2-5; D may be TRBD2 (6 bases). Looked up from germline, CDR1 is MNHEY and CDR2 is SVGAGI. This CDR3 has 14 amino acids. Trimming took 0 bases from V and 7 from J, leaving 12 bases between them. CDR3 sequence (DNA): TGTGCCAGCAGTTACTCCCGGAGGGCCGGGACCCAGTACTTC. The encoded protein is CASSYSRRAGTQYF.

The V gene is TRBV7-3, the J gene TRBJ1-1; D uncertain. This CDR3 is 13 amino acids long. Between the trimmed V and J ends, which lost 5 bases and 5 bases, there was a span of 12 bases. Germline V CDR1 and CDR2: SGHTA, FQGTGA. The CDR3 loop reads CASSAQLRTEAFF. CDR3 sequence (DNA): TGTGCCAGCAGCGCGCAACTGAGGACTGAAGCTTTCTTT.

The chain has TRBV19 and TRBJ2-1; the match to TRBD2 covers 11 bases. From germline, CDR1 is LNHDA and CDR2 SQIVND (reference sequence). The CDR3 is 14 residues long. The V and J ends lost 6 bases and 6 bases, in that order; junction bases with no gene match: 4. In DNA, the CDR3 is TGTGCCAGTAGGACTAGCGGGACGGGCAATGAGCAGTTCTTC. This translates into CASRTSGTGNEQFF.

The CDR3 sequence is CASSLAGTRGHEQYF. CDR3 in DNA: TGTGCCAGCAGCTTGGCCGGGACTAGGGGCCACGAGCAGTACTTC. V is TRBV5-4 and J is TRBJ2-7, with TRBD2 matching 8 bases. With V trimmed by 0 bases and J by 5 bases, 7 bases remained unmatched. CDR3 length: 15 amino acids. Germline loops: CDR1 SGHNT, CDR2 YYREEE (reference sequence).

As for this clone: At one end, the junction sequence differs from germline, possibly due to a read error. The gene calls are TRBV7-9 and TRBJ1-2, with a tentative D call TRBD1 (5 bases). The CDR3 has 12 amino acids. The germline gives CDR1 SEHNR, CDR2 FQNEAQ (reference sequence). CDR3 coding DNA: TGTTCCAGCAGCTTTACAGGTACTGGCTACACCTTC. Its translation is CSSSFTGTGYTF.

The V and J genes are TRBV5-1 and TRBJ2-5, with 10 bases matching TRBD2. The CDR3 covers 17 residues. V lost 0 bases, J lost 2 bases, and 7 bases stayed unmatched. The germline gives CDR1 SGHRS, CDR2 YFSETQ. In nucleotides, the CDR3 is TGCGCCAGCAGCTTGGCGCGGACTAGCGGCACTCAAGAGACCCAGTACTTC. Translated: CASSLARTSGTQETQYF.